The 26 T cell receptor beta chains below come from one sample, sequenced in a study of T cell responses to AZD1222 COVID-19 vaccine. The repertoire was sequenced with immunoSEQ multiplex PCR; TCRdb's copy has only in-frame clones and lacks some. The top ten hold about 7% of the sample, which has tens of thousands of clones, less than 90% seen once. The source material was peripheral blood, sampled 28 days after the second AZD1222 dose. Every receptor here comes from an adult who received the AZD1222 COVID-19 vaccine.

This chain joins TRBV30 and TRBJ1-2; no reliable D call. The V end lost 1 base, the J end lost 4 bases, and 7 bases lay between the germline ends. This CDR3 is built from 12 residues. Per the germline V gene, CDR1 is GTSNPN and CDR2 is SVGIG (reference sequence). CDR3 sequence (DNA): TGTGCCTGGAGTGGGGCAGTCTATGGCTACACCTTC. Its protein product is CAWSGAVYGYTF.

This chain connects TRBV6-6 to TRBJ1-2; 10 nucleotides match TRBD1. The V gene end was trimmed by 6 bases and the J gene end by 6 bases; junction bases not matched to a gene: 7. Germline CDR1 and CDR2: MNHNY and SVGAGI (reference sequence). This CDR3 spans 14 amino acids. The CDR3 loop reads CASRGGQGNHGYTF. The CDR3 nucleotides are TGTGCCAGCAGGGGGGGACAGGGGAATCATGGCTACACCTTC.

V and J are TRBV12-3 or TRBV12-4 and TRBJ2-1; no firm D call. V lost 5 bases and J 8 bases, leaving 10 bases between the germline ends. The CDR3 extends over 12 amino acids. CDR3 nucleotides: TGTGCCAGCAGTCCCAACGTGGATGAGCAGTTCTTC. Translation: CASSPNVDEQFF.

CDR3 region: CSVLGGGETQYF. Written as DNA, the CDR3 is TGCAGCGTCCTCGGCGGGGGGGAGACCCAGTACTTC. The chain has TRBV29-1 and TRBJ2-5, with 8 bases aligning to TRBD2. After removal of 6 bases from V and 5 bases from J, the junction contained 5 bases not matched to a gene. The CDR3 length is 12 residues. Germline CDR1 is SQVTM and CDR2 is ANQGSEA.

The V and J genes are TRBV5-1 and TRBJ2-1; 11 bases fit TRBD2. Germline CDR1 is SGHRS and CDR2 is YFSETQ. The CDR3 consists of 14 residues. Losses at the gene ends were 6 bases for V and 6 bases for J; bases not matched to a gene: 5. The CDR3 DNA sequence: TGCGCCAGCAAGACTAGCGGGAACCTCAATGAGCAGTTCTTC. Translating it yields CASKTSGNLNEQFF. Complete variable domain (other parts from reference TRBV5-1 and TRBJ2-1): KAGVTQTPRYLIKTRGQQVTLSCSPISGHRSVSWYQQTPGQGLQFLFEYFSETQRNKGNFPGRFSGRQFSNSRSEMNVSTLELGDSALYLCASKTSGNLNEQFFGPGTRLTVL.

This clone was picked up one time. V usage is TRBV30 and J usage is TRBJ1-5; D unclear. The CDR3 length is 13 residues. The V gene's germline CDR1 is GTSNPN and CDR2 SVGIG (reference sequence). This CDR3 is CGVGIAGFQPQHF. Written as DNA, the CDR3 is TGTGGGGTGGGAATAGCGGGATTCCAGCCCCAGCATTTT.

Only a few counts were recorded for this clone. This chain joins TRBV11-3 and TRBJ2-7; TRBD1 might be the D (6 bases). The germline CDR1 and CDR2 sequences are SGHNT and YENEEA. The CDR3 runs 15 residues. V lost 0 bases, J lost 1 base, and 10 bases lay in between. CDR3 nucleotide sequence: TGTGCCAGCAGCTTAGACAGGGGCACATCCTACGAGCAGTACTTC. This gives the protein CASSLDRGTSYEQYF.

This clone was seen only once. The chain is built from TRBV7-7 and TRBJ2-7, with a tentative D call TRBD2 (6 bases). From germline, CDR1 is SSHAT and CDR2 FNYEAQ (reference sequence). The CDR3 totals 14 residues. The CDR3 DNA reads as TGTGCTAGCCAGTCGGGGGACGGCCCCTACGAGCAGTACTTC. It encodes CASQSGDGPYEQYF. The whole variable domain, remainder taken from reference TRBV7-7 and TRBJ2-7, is GAGVSQSPRYKVTKRGQDVTLRCDPISSHATLYWYQQALGQGPEFLTYFNYEAQPDKSGLPSDRFSAERPEGSISTLTIQRTEQRDSAMYRCASQSGDGPYEQYFGPGTRLTVT.

In regard to this clone: Other DNA sequences in this specimen translate into the identical CDR3. This chain connects TRBV7-9 to TRBJ2-5; TRBD1 matches 7 bases. The CDR3 spans 14 residues. Germline CDR1 reads SEHNR; CDR2 reads FQNEAQ (reference sequence). V trimming: 2 bases; J trimming: 3 bases; junction bases outside the gene matches: 3. The CDR3 is CASSLLTGKETQYF. The DNA of the CDR3 is TGTGCCAGCAGCTTATTGACAGGGAAAGAGACCCAGTACTTC. The full variable domain, completed using reference TRBV7-9 and TRBJ2-5, is DTGVSQNPRHKITKRGQNVTFRCDPISEHNRLYWYRQTLGQGPEFLTYFQNEAQLEKSRLLSDRFSAERPKGSFSTLEIQRTEQGDSAMYLCASSLLTGKETQYFGPGTRLLVL.

The chain uses TRBV11-2 and TRBJ2-3; D uncertain. CDR1 is SGHAT, CDR2 FQNNGV, per germline. The CDR3 has 17 amino acids. V was cut by 0 bases and J by 1 base, with 14 bases left in between. Here the CDR3 DNA reads TGTGCCAGCAGCTTAGATATTCTGAACCCGGGCACAGATACGCAGTATTTT. Amino acids: CASSLDILNPGTDTQYF.

The V gene is TRBV7-2, the J gene TRBJ1-3; 7 nucleotides align to TRBD1. Unmatched junction bases numbered 4, after V lost 2 bases and J lost 0 bases. CDR3 length: 16 residues. CDR1 SGHTA and CDR2 FQGNSA come from the germline V gene. The chain's CDR3 is CASSLWDSVSGNTIYF. CDR3 bases: TGTGCCAGCAGCTTATGGGACAGCGTCTCTGGAAACACCATATATTTT.

The chain couples TRBV4-3 to TRBJ2-1; 9 nucleotides line up with TRBD2. The junction had 6 bases not matched to a gene; V was cut back by 3 bases and J by 0 bases. This CDR3 contains 17 residues. CDR1 is LGHNA, CDR2 YSLEER, per germline. CDR3 sequence: CASSQVISGSSYNEQFF. The CDR3 DNA is TGCGCCAGCAGCCAGGTAATTAGCGGGAGCTCCTACAATGAGCAGTTCTTC.

This clone showed up just a few times. The rearrangement joins TRBV15 to TRBJ1-6; 9 bases fit TRBD1. J lost 3 bases, V lost 5 bases, and 5 bases had no gene match. Germline lookup yields CDR1 LNHNV and CDR2 YYDKDF (reference sequence). The CDR3 is 16 residues long. The CDR3 protein is CATSDRDRDYNSPLHF. The CDR3 nucleotides read TGTGCCACCAGCGACCGGGACAGGGACTATAATTCACCCCTCCACTTT. The full variable domain, completed using reference TRBV15 and TRBJ1-6, is DAMVIQNPRYQVTQFGKPVTLSCSQTLNHNVMYWYQQKSSQAPKLLFHYYDKDFNNEADTPDNFQSRRPNTSFCFLDIRSPGLGDTAMYLCATSDRDRDYNSPLHFGNGTRLTVT.

The V call is TRBV5-1, the J call TRBJ1-6; a weak D match, TRBD1 (6 bases). The ends were cut back, 1 base at V and 9 bases at J, with 11 bases in the middle. Germline loops: CDR1 SGHRS, CDR2 YFSETQ. The CDR3 consists of 14 residues. CDR3 sequence reads: CASSLTGYRSPLHF. CDR3 sequence (DNA): TGCGCCAGCAGCTTGACAGGGTATCGTTCACCCCTCCACTTT.

This chain links TRBV5-4 with TRBJ1-2, with TRBD1 matching over 11 bases. The germline CDR1 and CDR2 sequences are SGHNT and YYREEE (reference sequence). After removal of 0 bases from V and 7 bases from J, the junction contained 8 bases not matched to a gene. The CDR3 is 16 amino acids. CDR3 amino acids: CASSLEDRGLPSGYTF. As DNA, the CDR3 is TGTGCCAGCAGCTTGGAGGACAGGGGGCTTCCCTCTGGCTACACCTTC.

The chain employs TRBV28 and TRBJ2-7; 7 positions match TRBD2. The V segment lost 8 bases and the J segment 7 bases; nucleotides outside the gene matches: 14. This CDR3 is built from 14 residues. Germline CDR1 and CDR2: MDHEN and SYDVKM. The CDR3 bases are TGTGCCAGCTTGAGCGGGACCCTGATGGGGGAGCAGTACTTC. Its translation: CASLSGTLMGEQYF.

The rearrangement links TRBV28 to TRBJ2-2; D uncertain. Between the trimmed V and J ends, which lost 7 bases and 0 bases, there was a span of 15 bases. The length of the CDR3 is 16 residues. The germline V gene has CDR1 MDHEN and CDR2 SYDVKM. Here the CDR3 DNA reads TGTGCCAGCACGTCACGAGGCAGCTCGAACACCGGGGAGCTGTTTTTT. Encoded protein: CASTSRGSSNTGELFF.

The gene calls are TRBV28 and TRBJ2-1, with D unresolved. From germline, CDR1 is MDHEN and CDR2 SYDVKM. V was clipped by 3 bases and J by 0 bases, with 18 bases between them. The CDR3 has 18 amino acids. The CDR3 loop reads CASSFSRSLRSSYNEQFF. CDR3 DNA: TGTGCCAGCAGTTTTTCCCGGTCTCTCCGAAGCTCCTACAATGAGCAGTTCTTC.

The chain is built from TRBV29-1 and TRBJ1-5, with no clear D. V was clipped by 0 bases and J by 0 bases, with 3 bases between them. The CDR3 covers 13 residues. CDR1 SQVTM and CDR2 ANQGSEA come from the germline V gene. This CDR3 reads CSVEEYSNQPQHF. In DNA, the CDR3 is TGCAGCGTTGAAGAGTATAGCAATCAGCCCCAGCATTTT.

The chain links TRBV5-1 to TRBJ2-7; D is uncertain. This CDR3 is built from 14 residues. CDR1 SGHRS and CDR2 YFSETQ come from the germline V gene. With 2 bases removed from V and 3 bases from J, the gap between germline ends came to 12 bases. The CDR3 here is CASSFSSSGYEQYF. The CDR3 region has the DNA TGCGCCAGCAGCTTCTCTTCCTCCGGCTACGAGCAGTACTTC.

As concerns this clone: The CDR3 carries no conserved terminal phenylalanine or tryptophan, so it likely arises from a read error. Because the CDR3's place on the DNA is in doubt, the DNA is left out and the CDR3 is given as listed by TCRdb. The V call is TRBV6-5, the J call TRBJ1-5. Germline V gene data show CDR1 as MNHEY and CDR2 as SVGAGI. The CDR3 extends over 13 residues, inclusive of both ends. CDR3 region: CASSYLAGTYFSL.

The V call is TRBV5-4, the J call TRBJ2-1; D uncertain. With 1 base removed from V and 10 bases from J, the gap between germline ends came to 12 bases. The CDR3 extends over 13 amino acids. In germline, CDR1 is SGHNT, CDR2 YYREEE (reference sequence). The CDR3 protein is CASSLTERGEQFF. CDR3 DNA sequence: TGTGCCAGCAGCTTGACAGAGCGAGGAGAGCAGTTCTTC.

The V and J genes are TRBV7-9 and TRBJ1-3; D is perhaps TRBD1 (5 bases). CDR3 length: 14 amino acids. Trimming pared 10 bases from V and 3 bases from J, leaving 16 bases between. The V gene's germline CDR1 is SEHNR and CDR2 FQNEAQ (reference sequence). In DNA, the CDR3 is TGTGCCACTTCAGACGGGGCTTATGGAAACACCATATATTTT. It is translated as CATSDGAYGNTIYF.

The chain couples TRBV18 to TRBJ2-7; D perhaps matches TRBD2 (6 bases). V was pared by 2 bases and J by 3 bases, with 11 bases between. From germline, CDR1 is KGHSH and CDR2 LQKENI. The CDR3 runs to 14 residues. The CDR3 spells CASSPLGTHYEQYF. The CDR3 DNA follows: TGTGCCAGCTCACCATTGGGGACTCACTACGAGCAGTACTTC.

The chain couples TRBV5-1 to TRBJ1-2; D call uncertain. Trimming removed 4 bases at V and 5 bases at J, with 21 bases between. The CDR3 has 16 amino acids. Looked up from germline, CDR1 is SGHRS and CDR2 is YFSETQ. The DNA for the CDR3 is TGCGCCAGCAGCCCTACGCCCGGAGGCGGCCGATATGGCTACACCTTC. The encoded protein is CASSPTPGGGRYGYTF.

The chain combines TRBV3-1 (or the pseudogene TRBV3-2) with TRBJ2-7; 8 bases line up with TRBD2. With V trimmed by 0 bases and J by 6 bases, 4 bases remained unmatched. The length of the CDR3 is 14 residues. Germline assignment: CDR1 LGHDT and CDR2 YNNKEL (reference sequence). CDR3 sequence (DNA): TGTGCCAGCAGCCAAGAGGAGCGGGGGTTCGAGCAGTACTTC. Translated, it gives CASSQEERGFEQYF.